The 21 T cell receptor beta chains listed next were all sequenced from one sample in a study of shared T cell receptors in the human thymus. The data were produced by immunoSEQ multiplex PCR, yet TCRdb's version contains in-frame clones alone and is incomplete. The sample consists of about 660,000 clones, around 87% of them appearing once. These data also formed part of another study, on human thymus T cells.

Specimen: thymocytes. These receptors all come from a boy under three years old with a congenital heart defect.

The count of this clone is one. This chain connects TRBV4-2 to TRBJ2-2; TRBD2 agrees at 9 bases. This CDR3 has 17 residues. CDR1 and CDR2 (germline): LGHNA, YNFKEQ. The V gene end was trimmed by 8 bases and the J gene end by 7 bases; junction bases not matched to a gene: 17. In DNA form, the CDR3 reads TGTGCCAGCGGTAGGGCGAGGACTAGCGCTACCGGCGGGGAGCTGTTTTTT. Its protein product is CASGRARTSATGGELFF.

This sequence joins TRBV29-1 and TRBJ1-2; D is undetermined. From germline, CDR1 is SQVTM and CDR2 ANQGSEA. V lost 0 bases to trimming and J lost 6 bases, with 26 bases between them. The CDR3 is made up of 18 amino acids. CDR3 sequence: CSVEDKSPHDSRNHGYTF. CDR3 coding DNA: TGCAGCGTTGAAGATAAGTCGCCTCATGATTCCAGAAATCATGGCTACACCTTC.

The chain joins TRBV11-2 to TRBJ2-4; 7 nucleotides match TRBD2. This CDR3 contains 12 residues. CDR1 and CDR2 (germline): SGHAT, FQNNGV. With V trimmed by 5 bases and J by 14 bases, 9 bases remained unmatched. CDR3 sequence reads: CASSASGGLEYF. CDR3 sequence (DNA): TGTGCCAGCAGCGCCTCCGGAGGACTAGAGTACTTC.

V usage is TRBV10-1 and J usage is TRBJ2-2; D perhaps matches TRBD2 (5 bases). The V and J ends lost 5 bases and 7 bases respectively, with 8 bases between them. This CDR3 is 12 amino acids long. Germline CDR1 reads WNHNN; CDR2 reads SYGVQD (reference sequence). The CDR3 nucleotides are TGCGCCAGCAGTACACTAGGCGGGGAGCTGTTTTTT. It is translated as CASSTLGGELFF.

J is TRBJ2-2 and V is TRBV27, with D perhaps matching TRBD1 (5 bases). Germline V gene data show CDR1 as MNHEY and CDR2 as SMNVEV (reference sequence). The CDR3 loop spans 17 amino acids. V gave up 8 bases and J gave up 9 bases, with 28 bases separating them. The CDR3 region has the DNA TGTGCCAGCGGGCCCCCATGCAACAACAGGACGACCCGGGAGCTGTTTTTT. It encodes CASGPPCNNRTTRELFF.

The chain carries TRBV4-3 and TRBJ2-5; weak D call: TRBD2 (6 bases). CDR3 size: 13 residues. The germline V gene has CDR1 LGHNA and CDR2 YSLEER. V gave up 4 bases and J gave up 9 bases, with 15 bases separating them. Here the CDR3 DNA reads TGCGCCAGCAGCCGCCCGGGGAGGCAAGCCCAGTACTTC. Protein product: CASSRPGRQAQYF.

The chain joins TRBV7-2 to TRBJ1-3; maybe TRBD1 (6 bases). The CDR3 covers 18 residues. V was trimmed by 1 base and J by 1 base, leaving 17 bases between them. The germline V gene has CDR1 SGHTA and CDR2 FQGNSA. The chain's CDR3 is CASSLEGQQGVSGNTIYF. The CDR3 bases are TGTGCCAGCAGCTTAGAAGGGCAACAGGGAGTGTCTGGAAACACCATATATTTT.

The J gene is TRBJ2-3, the V gene TRBV28, with 8 bases matching TRBD1. With V trimmed by 4 bases and J by 3 bases, 6 bases remained unmatched. The CDR3 consists of 15 residues. Germline CDR1 reads MDHEN; CDR2 reads SYDVKM. The CDR3 loop is CASSSSTGETDTQYF. The CDR3 bases are TGTGCCAGCAGTTCATCGACAGGGGAAACAGATACGCAGTATTTT.

This rearrangement joins TRBV4-1 to TRBJ2-5, with 12 nucleotides matching TRBD2. Germline V gene data show CDR1 as MGHRA and CDR2 as YSYEKL. The length of the CDR3 is 17 residues. V shed 4 bases and J 5 bases; nucleotides not matched to a gene: 11. The CDR3 bases are TGCGCCAGCAGCCGGTTATGGCTAGCGGGAGGGCCGGAGACCCAGTACTTC. This sequence encodes CASSRLWLAGGPETQYF.

The chain has TRBV27 and TRBJ2-1; 11 nucleotides line up with TRBD2. V gave up 5 bases and J gave up 4 bases; unmatched junction bases: 4. Germline-derived CDR1 and CDR2 are MNHEY and SMNVEV (reference sequence). The CDR3 loop spans 15 amino acids. CDR3 DNA: TGTGCCAGCAGTCCGGGACTAGCGGCTTACAATGAGCAGTTCTTC. Its translation is CASSPGLAAYNEQFF.

J is TRBJ2-1 and V is TRBV5-4; TRBD1 aligns across 8 bases. There are 15 residues in the CDR3. Germline assignment: CDR1 SGHNT and CDR2 YYREEE (reference sequence). V shed 4 bases and J 3 bases; nucleotides not matched to a gene: 6. The CDR3 loop is CASSRKDRVYNEQFF. The CDR3 DNA follows: TGTGCCAGCAGCCGGAAGGACAGGGTCTACAATGAGCAGTTCTTC.

V and J are TRBV18 and TRBJ2-5; 8 bases agree with TRBD1. Germline CDR1 and CDR2: KGHSH and LQKENI. The CDR3 is made up of 19 amino acids. V trimming: 0 bases; J trimming: 0 bases; junction bases outside the gene matches: 12. The CDR3 reads CASSPPDRASPPNQETQYF. The CDR3 DNA sequence: TGTGCCAGCTCACCACCGGACAGGGCGTCGCCACCAAACCAAGAGACCCAGTACTTC.

The sample holds a few counts of this clone. V is TRBV6-1 and J is TRBJ2-2; D unclear. Germline assignment: CDR1 MNHNS and CDR2 SASEGT. Deletions cut 5 bases from V and 0 bases from J, with 7 bases between. This CDR3 contains 14 residues. The CDR3 coding sequence is TGTGCCAGCAGTACACATTCGAACACCGGGGAGCTGTTTTTT. Its protein product is CASSTHSNTGELFF.

This chain uses TRBV14 with TRBJ2-7, with 10 bases lining up with TRBD2. The CDR3 runs 14 residues. Germline values: CDR1 SGHDN, CDR2 FVKESK. V lost 1 base and J lost 9; bases outside the gene matches: 6. CDR3 protein: CASSQGLAGVVQYF. As DNA, the CDR3 is TGTGCCAGCAGCCAAGGTCTAGCGGGAGTTGTGCAGTACTTC.

The chain carries TRBV27 and TRBJ2-3; 7 positions agree with TRBD1. Germline assignment: CDR1 MNHEY and CDR2 SMNVEV (reference sequence). The CDR3 has 15 residues. J was trimmed by 7 bases and V by 3 bases; bases with no gene match: 10. The CDR3, as DNA: TGTGCCAGCAGTTTCCCTTCACAGGGGCATCATACGCAGTATTTT. Its translation: CASSFPSQGHHTQYF.

The V call is TRBV7-2, the J call TRBJ1-2, with D possibly being TRBD1 (5 bases). The CDR3 is made up of 17 amino acids. The germline gives CDR1 SGHTA, CDR2 FQGNSA. V lost 0 bases, J lost 0 bases, and 14 bases lay in between. In DNA, the CDR3 is TGTGCCAGCAGCTTAGCGCAAGACGGCAGGGCTAACTATGGCTACACCTTC. Its translation: CASSLAQDGRANYGYTF.

This clone was found once. The chain carries TRBV5-6 and TRBJ2-3; 7 bases match TRBD1. CDR3 length equals 15 residues. J lost 5 bases, V lost 4 bases, and 10 bases had no gene match. The V gene's germline CDR1 is SGHDT and CDR2 YYEEEE. CDR3 residues: CASSHTGQARDTQYF. For the CDR3, the DNA is TGTGCCAGCAGCCACACCGGACAGGCGAGAGATACGCAGTATTTT.

CDR3 amino acids: CASSQGTGTTYNEQFF. The CDR3 DNA is TGCGCCAGCAGCCAAGGCACCGGGACTACCTACAATGAGCAGTTCTTC. The V gene is TRBV4-3, the J gene TRBJ2-1; 7 nucleotides match TRBD2. J lost 2 bases, V lost 1 base, and 5 bases had no gene match. Germline CDR1 and CDR2: LGHNA and YSLEER. The CDR3 covers 16 residues.

The chain recombines TRBV6-1 with TRBJ2-1, with D possibly TRBD1 on 6 matching bases. V lost 6 bases to trimming and J lost 10 bases, with 16 bases between them. The CDR3 contains 13 residues. Germline V lookup: CDR1 MNHNS, CDR2 SASEGT. The CDR3 region has the DNA TGTGCCAGCAGCCGGGACACAGTATGGGAGCAGTTCTTC. It translates to CASSRDTVWEQFF.

V is TRBV15 and J is TRBJ2-1; 13 bases map to TRBD2. The CDR3 contains 18 residues. J gave up 2 bases and V 7 bases, and 11 bases lay outside the gene matches. CDR1 and CDR2 from the germline V gene are LNHNV and YYDKDF (reference sequence). Written as DNA, the CDR3 is TGTGCCACCACCATTAGCGGACTAGCGGGAGACCCCTACAATGAGCAGTTCTTC. As protein: CATTISGLAGDPYNEQFF.

The chain has TRBV30 and TRBJ1-2; no reliable D call. From germline, CDR1 is GTSNPN and CDR2 SVGIG (reference sequence). The CDR3 has 12 amino acids. V shed 4 bases and J shed 8 bases, with 14 bases lying between them. The CDR3 DNA sequence: TGTGCCTGGATAGCCGGCCAAGGAGGCTACACCTTC. Its translation: CAWIAGQGGYTF. Variable domain in full (rest from reference TRBV30 and TRBJ1-2): SQTIHQWPATLVQPVGSPLSLECTVEGTSNPNLYWYRQAAGRGLQLLFYSVGIGQISSEVPQNLSASRPQDRQFILSSKKLLLSDSGFYLCAWIAGQGGYTFGSGTRLTVV.